The 13 T cell receptor beta chains below all came from one sample that was sequenced in a study of human T cells and chemical hapten exposure. The time point here: pre-sensitization, week 0. As to treatment: therapeutic diphenylcyclopropenone sensitization with weekly scalp DPC. TCRdb reanalysed the RACE reads using MiXCR and keeps one entry per CDR3 protein. In the table there are 300,000 to 400,000 distinct CDR3 sequences, around 5.5% of which are singletons. Here the sequenced sample was whole blood, taken in connection with sensitization to the hapten diphenylcyclopropenone (DPC). Receptors originate from a woman between 50 and 59 years old with alopecia areata. Some clones in this sample may be carry-over from other donors' samples.

V is TRBV28 and J is TRBJ2-1; 14 bases match TRBD2. This CDR3 is built from 18 residues. Trimming cost V 0 bases and J 9 bases; bases outside gene matches: 10. Germline V gives CDR1 MDHEN, CDR2 SYDVKM. CDR3 sequence (DNA): TGTGCCAGCAGTTTATGGACTAGCGGGGGGGCGGACCCCTCTGAGCAGTTCTTC. Amino acid sequence: CASSLWTSGGADPSEQFF.

The sample holds many counts of this clonotype. This chain connects TRBV7-8 to TRBJ2-3, with 8 bases fitting TRBD1. V shed 6 bases, J shed 5 bases, and the junction held 10 bases outside the gene matches. Germline V gives CDR1 SGHVS, CDR2 FQNEAQ. This CDR3 spans 15 amino acids. CDR3 nucleotides: TGTGCCAGCAGAACGACCCACAGGGGGGAAGATACGCAGTATTTT. Translation gives CASRTTHRGEDTQYF.

In this sample, this clonotype turned up many times. The chain has TRBV12-3 or TRBV12-4 and TRBJ2-3; D gene unclear. The CDR3 contains 14 residues. Trimming removed 3 bases at V and 0 bases at J, with 7 bases between. CDR3 sequence: CASSFPSSTDTQYF. Written as DNA, the CDR3 is TGTGCCAGCAGTTTCCCGTCCAGCACAGATACGCAGTATTTT.

This clonotype was detected ten times or more. The genes are TRBV5-4 and TRBJ2-1; 9 bases line up with TRBD2. Germline V gene sequence: CDR1 SGHNT, CDR2 YYREEE (reference sequence). The CDR3 covers 14 residues. With 3 bases clipped from V and 5 bases from J, the junction kept 3 bases outside the gene matches. This CDR3 is CASSSRGGNNEQFF. In DNA, the CDR3 is TGTGCCAGCAGCTCGCGGGGGGGCAACAATGAGCAGTTCTTC.

This clonotype was counted at least ten times. The chain combines TRBV7-9 with TRBJ1-1; 10 positions agree with TRBD1. Unmatched junction bases numbered 8, after V lost 5 bases and J lost 5 bases. CDR3 length: 15 residues. The germline V gene has CDR1 SEHNR and CDR2 FQNEAQ (reference sequence). This CDR3 reads CASSGRQGAGTEAFF. Written as DNA, the CDR3 is TGTGCCAGCAGCGGACGACAGGGGGCCGGGACTGAAGCTTTCTTT.

The sample holds many counts of this clonotype. This chain uses TRBV4-1 with TRBJ2-3; TRBD2 might be the D (7 bases). CDR3 length: 17 amino acids. Deletions cut 2 bases from V and 9 bases from J, with 24 bases between. CDR1 and CDR2 from the germline V gene are MGHRA and YSYEKL. The CDR3 nucleotides read TGCGCCAGCAGCCAAATCTACGGGGGGCTAGAGCGTACGACGCAGTATTTT. Translating gives CASSQIYGGLERTTQYF.

This clonotype was seen ten or more times. V is TRBV28 and J is TRBJ2-7, with D perhaps TRBD1 (6 bases). The CDR3 runs to 12 residues. Germline CDR1 reads MDHEN; CDR2 reads SYDVKM. V was cut by 5 bases and J by 8 bases, with 13 bases left in between. The CDR3 nucleotides read TGTGCCAGCAGTCTCGTTGGGGGCAAGCAGTACTTC. Translated, it gives CASSLVGGKQYF.

This clonotype has a count of ten or more. This sequence joins TRBV4-3 and TRBJ2-2, with D maybe TRBD2 (5 bases). The germline V gene encodes CDR1 LGHNA and CDR2 YSLEER. Trimming took 0 bases from V and 6 from J, leaving 11 bases between them. The CDR3 runs 15 residues. The CDR3 coding sequence is TGCGCCAGCAGCCAAGAGTCGGGATTAGCCGGGGAGCTGTTTTTT. Translated, it gives CASSQESGLAGELFF.

This clonotype was seen repeatedly, ten times or more. This chain connects TRBV5-1 to TRBJ1-5; D is uncertain. The CDR3 runs to 17 residues. Per germline, CDR1 SGHRS and CDR2 YFSETQ. Trimming cost V 0 bases and J 3 bases, with 16 bases left between them. The CDR3 spells CASSLGPSGSNNQPQHF. CDR3 coding DNA: TGCGCCAGCAGCTTGGGCCCCTCTGGCAGCAACAATCAGCCCCAGCATTTT. Filled out from reference TRBV5-1 and TRBJ1-5, the complete variable domain reads KAGVTQTPRYLIKTRGQQVTLSCSPISGHRSVSWYQQTPGQGLQFLFEYFSETQRNKGNFPGRFSGRQFSNSRSEMNVSTLELGDSALYLCASSLGPSGSNNQPQHFGDGTRLSIL.

V is TRBV11-2 and J is TRBJ2-1; 8 bases map to TRBD2. The ends lost 0 bases at V and 3 bases at J; junction bases unmatched: 4. The CDR3 runs 16 residues. Germline CDR1 and CDR2: SGHAT and FQNNGV. For the CDR3, the DNA is TGTGCCAGCAGCTTAGACCCTAGCGGGTACTACAATGAGCAGTTCTTC. Its translation is CASSLDPSGYYNEQFF. Using reference TRBV11-2 and TRBJ2-1 for the parts outside the CDR3, the full variable domain is EAGVAQSPRYKIIEKRQSVAFWCNPISGHATLYWYQQILGQGPKLLIQFQNNGVVDDSQLPKDRFSAERLKGVDSTLKIQPAKLEDSAVYLCASSLDPSGYYNEQFFGPGTRLTVL.

The chain employs TRBV27 and TRBJ2-3; D is perhaps TRBD1 or TRBD2 (5 bases each). The CDR3 loop spans 15 amino acids. CDR1 is MNHEY, CDR2 SMNVEV, per germline (reference sequence). The V end lost 2 bases, the J end lost 4 bases, and 13 bases lay between the germline ends. The CDR3 coding sequence is TGTGCCAGCAGTTTAGCGGGCAGGGAAGCAGATACGCAGTATTTT. This translates into CASSLAGREADTQYF.

This clonotype appeared many times. CDR3 sequence: CASSLDAGRADTQYF. In DNA form, the CDR3 reads TGCGCCAGCAGCTTGGATGCGGGTAGAGCAGATACGCAGTATTTT. The J gene is TRBJ2-3, the V gene TRBV5-1; TRBD2 might be the D (5 bases). Trimming took off 0 bases at V and 4 bases at J, with 12 bases between the two ends. Germline V gives CDR1 SGHRS, CDR2 YFSETQ. This CDR3 is built from 15 residues.

This clonotype showed up just a few times. The CDR3 DNA reads TGTGCCAGCAGTTTATTCGGGGGCGACTCCTATAATTCACCCCTCCACTTT. Amino acids: CASSLFGGDSYNSPLHF. The chain is built from TRBV27 and TRBJ1-6, with D maybe TRBD1 (6 bases). V was pared by 1 base and J by 0 bases, with 10 bases between. Germline V gene lookup returns CDR1 MNHEY and CDR2 SMNVEV (reference sequence). The CDR3 has 17 residues.